This TCR beta chain came from a study of CD8 T cells in Susac syndrome. V lost 3 bases and J 2 bases, leaving 11 bases between the germline ends. The CDR3 runs to 14 residues. The germline V gene has CDR1 MDHEN and CDR2 SYDVKM. Bulk CD8+ and CD4+ cells came from magnetic negative isolation; CD8+ TEMRA by FACS. Random hexamers were used to reverse transcribe roughly 0.5 to 1 ug of RNA. MiXCR was run by TCRdb on the immunoSEQ multiplex PCR reads, yielding one entry per CDR3 protein. The sample carries about 140,000 distinct CDR3 sequences, about 95% recorded once. This TCR derives from a human donor with Susac syndrome. The source material was CD4+ T cells from PBMCs. This rearrangement joins TRBV28 to TRBJ2-7; D remains unclear. CDR3: CASSFSGRTYEQYF. The CDR3 DNA reads as TGTGCCAGCAGTTTCTCCGGACGTACCTACGAGCAGTACTTC.